Sequencing of this T cell receptor beta chain was carried out in a study of Ad26.COV2.S vaccination and SARS-CoV-2 variants. Sequencing used immunoSEQ multiplex PCR; TCRdb keeps in-frame clones, though not all of them. Of under 150,000 clones listed, about nine tenths are singletons. CDR3 length equals 15 residues. Per germline, CDR1 LNHNV and CDR2 YYDKDF (reference sequence). V lost 1 base, J lost 5 bases, and 11 bases lay in between. The V call is TRBV15, the J call TRBJ1-4; D is unresolved. The TCR sequence derives from a human donor who had recovered from COVID-19. The sequencing used peripheral blood, collected after recovery from COVID-19. The CDR3 DNA reads TGTGCCACCAGCAGAGCTCCCTCGGAGAATGAAAAACTGTTTTTT. Its translation: CATSRAPSENEKLFF. Based on the CDR3 plus reference TRBV15 and TRBJ1-4, the full variable domain is DAMVIQNPRYQVTQFGKPVTLSCSQTLNHNVMYWYQQKSSQAPKLLFHYYDKDFNNEADTPDNFQSRRPNTSFCFLDIRSPGLGDTAMYLCATSRAPSENEKLFFGSGTQLSVL.